This is a list of T cell receptor beta chains from one sample in a study of blood T cell repertoires in COVID-19. Profiled with immunoSEQ multiplex PCR; TCRdb holds only in-frame clones, not every one. The sample yields 310,000 or so clones, approximately 88% seen once. Input material: PBMCs or T cells enriched from blood (not recorded which). These TCRs come from a woman in her thirties or forties who had recovered from COVID-19. Each CDR3 is given with its conserved first and last residue. The order of the fields is clone size, J gene, V gene, D gene, CDR3 protein, CDR3 DNA. The D gene is left open where the match is weak. Some rows have no size entry. The others give once, few or many, or a class for an expanded clone.

>.|TRBJ2-1|TRBV10-2|TRBD1
CASTQGANYNEQFF
TGCGCCAGCACCCAGGGGGCAAATTACAATGAGCAGTTCTTC
>.|TRBJ2-2|TRBV24-1|.
CATSDAGTYTGELFF
TGTGCCACCAGTGATGCCGGGACATACACCGGGGAGCTGTTTTTT
>.|TRBJ2-1|TRBV7-9|TRBD1
CASSPRQGSYNEQFF
TGTGCCAGCAGCCCCCGACAGGGCTCCTACAATGAGCAGTTCTTC
>.|TRBJ1-4|TRBV30|.
CAWSVHPSKLFF
TGTGCCTGGAGTGTACACCCGTCGAAACTGTTTTTT
>.|TRBJ1-5|TRBV4-3|.
CASSQDSWSNQPQHF
TGCGCCAGCAGCCAAGATAGTTGGAGCAATCAGCCCCAGCATTTT
>few|TRBJ2-1|TRBV19|TRBD2
CASSIRLAGVSYNEQFF
TGTGCCAGTAGTATTCGCTTAGCGGGAGTCAGCTACAATGAGCAGTTCTTC
>once|TRBJ1-2|TRBV6-5|.
CASSSPPSYGYTF
TGTGCCAGCAGTTCCCCTCCGAGCTATGGCTACACCTTC
>.|TRBJ1-6|TRBV28|.
CASTPPRPGNSPLHF
TGTGCCAGCACCCCCCCCAGGCCGGGGAATTCACCCCTCCACTTT
>.|TRBJ1-5|TRBV9|TRBD1
CASSETGDSNQPQHF
TGTGCCAGCAGCGAAACAGGGGATAGCAATCAGCCCCAGCATTTT
>.|TRBJ1-5|TRBV19|TRBD1
CASSMGRGQGNQPQHF
TGTGCCAGTAGTATGGGCCGGGGACAGGGCAATCAGCCCCAGCATTTT
>.|TRBJ2-1|TRBV5-4|TRBD1
CASRDTGARNNEQFF
TGTGCCAGCAGGGATACAGGGGCGCGTAACAATGAGCAGTTCTTC
>.|TRBJ2-7|TRBV10-3|TRBD2
CAISEGTGTTYEQYF
TGTGCCATCAGTGAAGGTACCGGGACTACCTACGAGCAGTACTTC
>.|TRBJ2-7|TRBV28|TRBD1
CATTFAGTGPYEQYF
TGTGCCACCACCTTTGCCGGGACAGGGCCATACGAGCAGTACTTC
>.|TRBJ2-7|TRBV4-3|TRBD2
CASSQELAGASYEQYF
TGCGCCAGCAGCCAAGAATTAGCGGGGGCCTCCTACGAGCAGTACTTC
>.|TRBJ2-4|TRBV7-2|.
CASSLDRGKGNIQYF
TGTGCCAGCAGCTTAGATAGGGGGAAGGGAAACATTCAGTACTTC
>.|TRBJ1-1|TRBV30|.
CAWTRGLNTEAFF
TGTGCCTGGACCAGGGGACTGAACACTGAAGCTTTCTTT
>.|TRBJ2-3|TRBV19|.
CASSIGRTPTADTQYF
TGTGCCAGTAGTATTGGGAGGACGCCTACCGCAGATACGCAGTATTTT
>.|TRBJ2-6|TRBV19|.
CASSKGAGANVLTF
TGTGCCAGTAGTAAGGGAGCCGGGGCCAACGTCCTGACTTTC
>.|TRBJ2-1|TRBV20-1|.
CSASERVPYNEQFF
TGCAGTGCTAGTGAGCGGGTACCCTACAATGAGCAGTTCTTC
>once|TRBJ2-3|TRBV4-1|.
CASSRLPGQSTDTQYF
TGCGCCAGCAGCCGACTACCGGGACAAAGCACAGATACGCAGTATTTT
>.|TRBJ2-1|TRBV5-6|TRBD2
CASSFRSGSYNEQFF
TGTGCCAGCAGCTTCAGGAGCGGGAGTTACAATGAGCAGTTCTTC
>.|TRBJ2-7|TRBV30|TRBD2
CAWRRGGRASEQYF
TGTGCCTGGAGACGGGGCGGGAGGGCCTCCGAGCAGTACTTC
>.|TRBJ2-7|TRBV5-4|TRBD1
CASSAVSEGGTYEQYF
TGTGCCAGCAGCGCAGTTTCCGAAGGGGGCACCTACGAGCAGTACTTC
>.|TRBJ2-3|TRBV9|.
CASSGREYVNTQYF
TGTGCCAGCAGCGGACGGGAGTACGTAAATACGCAGTATTTT
>.|TRBJ1-2|TRBV19|TRBD1
CASSILGDRSFDGYTF
TGTGCCAGTAGTATATTGGGGGACAGGAGTTTCGATGGCTACACCTTC
>.|TRBJ2-7|TRBV20-1|TRBD2
CSASLAGGYEQYF
TGCAGTGCTAGTTTGGCGGGAGGCTACGAGCAGTACTTC
>.|TRBJ2-1|TRBV7-2|TRBD2
CASSPQRGLYDEQFF
TGTGCCAGCAGCCCCCAGCGGGGTCTGTACGATGAGCAGTTCTTC
>.|TRBJ1-2|TRBV6-5|TRBD1
CASSAQGQGRNGYTF
TGTGCCAGCAGCGCCCAGGGACAGGGGAGGAATGGCTACACCTTC
>.|TRBJ2-2|TRBV24-1|.
CATSDPTRAELFF
TGTGCCACCAGTGACCCCACTAGAGCTGAGCTGTTTTTT
>few|TRBJ1-1|TRBV27|.
CASSFGGTMNTEAFF
TGTGCCAGCAGTTTCGGCGGGACTATGAACACTGAAGCTTTCTTT
>.|TRBJ2-7|TRBV2|.
CASSPNWADQSSYEQYF
TGTGCCAGCAGCCCAAACTGGGCAGACCAAAGCTCCTACGAGCAGTACTTC
>.|TRBJ1-4|TRBV5-1|.
CASSSGGNEKLFF
TGCGCCAGCAGCTCCGGCGGTAATGAAAAACTGTTTTTT
>.|TRBJ1-6|TRBV5-6|.
CASSPDSPRLHF
TGTGCCAGCAGCCCGGACAGTCCGCGCCTCCACTTT
>.|TRBJ1-5|TRBV15|.
CATSRDGAARNQPQHF
TGTGCCACCAGCAGAGATGGGGCTGCCCGCAATCAGCCCCAGCATTTT
>.|TRBJ2-1|TRBV28|.
CASYRGSSYNEQFF
TGTGCCAGCTATAGGGGGAGCTCCTACAATGAGCAGTTCTTC
>.|TRBJ2-7|TRBV7-2|TRBD2
CASSLGGGSHGEQYF
TGTGCCAGCAGCTTAGGAGGCGGGAGCCACGGCGAGCAGTACTTC
>.|TRBJ2-1|TRBV19|TRBD2
CASSPTSGSLYEQFF
TGTGCCAGTAGTCCGACTAGCGGGAGTCTCTATGAGCAGTTCTTC
>.|TRBJ1-5|TRBV7-2|TRBD1
CASSSTRGPSQPQHF
TGTGCCAGCAGTTCAACCAGGGGGCCAAGTCAGCCCCAGCATTTT
>.|TRBJ2-5|TRBV11-2|.
CASRPRLSWEYQETQYF
TGTGCCAGCAGACCTCGGTTAAGCTGGGAGTACCAAGAGACCCAGTACTTC
>.|TRBJ2-5|TRBV18|TRBD1
CASSPQQGQQETQYF
TGTGCCAGCTCACCCCAACAGGGGCAGCAAGAGACCCAGTACTTC
>.|TRBJ2-1|TRBV28|TRBD2
CASSSLAGEPHNEQFF
TGTGCCAGCAGTAGCCTAGCGGGAGAACCCCACAATGAGCAGTTCTTC
>.|TRBJ2-5|TRBV3-1/TRBV3-2|TRBD2
CASSQQTPRGGDQYF
TGTGCCAGCAGCCAACAGACCCCACGGGGGGGGGACCAGTACTTC
>.|TRBJ2-3|TRBV27|TRBD1
CASDRGYPTQYF
TGTGCCAGCGACAGGGGGTATCCTACGCAGTATTTT
>few|TRBJ2-2|TRBV6-5|TRBD1
CASNPGTGLGELFF
TGTGCCAGCAACCCCGGGACAGGATTGGGGGAGCTGTTTTTT
>.|TRBJ2-7|TRBV4-2|TRBD2
CASSHPGGGYEQYF
TGTGCCAGCAGCCACCCGGGGGGAGGCTACGAGCAGTACTTC
>.|TRBJ2-7|TRBV28|.
CASSLGQSYEQYF
TGTGCCAGCAGTTTAGGGCAGTCCTACGAGCAGTACTTC
>.|TRBJ2-7|TRBV7-2|TRBD1
CASSPRGPYEQYF
TGTGCCAGCAGCCCAAGGGGGCCCTACGAGCAGTACTTC